The 28 T cell receptor beta chains below all came from one sample that was sequenced in a study of cytomegalovirus exposure and HLA in healthy donors. The PCR used 60 Vbeta and 13 Jbeta primers. Libraries were prepared by immunoSEQ multiplex PCR; TCRdb keeps only in-frame clonotypes and omits some of them. Among fewer than 250,000 clones listed, around 75% were seen once. Sequenced: PBMCs. The receptors originated from a woman in her thirties in good health and CMV-seronegative.

The V call is TRBV6-5, the J call TRBJ1-6, with 7 bases lining up with TRBD1. This CDR3 has 14 amino acids. V shed 6 bases, J shed 10 bases, and the junction held 9 bases outside the gene matches. Germline CDR1 is MNHEY and CDR2 is SVGAGI. The CDR3: CASSLDRALSPLHF. In DNA form, the CDR3 reads TGTGCCAGCAGCCTTGACAGGGCTCTCTCACCCCTCCACTTT.

The rearrangement links TRBV7-9 to TRBJ2-5, with D possibly matching TRBD2 (5 bases). Trimming took off 5 bases at V and 7 bases at J, with 17 bases between the two ends. This CDR3 region has 14 residues. Germline V gives CDR1 SEHNR, CDR2 FQNEAQ (reference sequence). CDR3 protein: CASSPNLGAGTQYF. CDR3 nucleotide sequence: TGTGCCAGCAGCCCAAATCTGGGCGCGGGGACCCAGTACTTC.

Here the CDR3 DNA reads TGCGCCAGCAGCCAAGAGCCCTCGGGGAGCGGACACGAGCAGTACTTC. Encoded protein: CASSQEPSGSGHEQYF. This rearrangement joins TRBV4-1 to TRBJ2-7; a weak D match, TRBD2 (5 bases). Germline-derived CDR1 and CDR2 are MGHRA and YSYEKL. The length of the CDR3 is 16 residues. The germline V and J ends were trimmed by 0 bases and 5 bases, with 17 bases remaining between them.

The genes are TRBV2 and TRBJ2-5, with D maybe TRBD1 (6 bases). The J call is uncertain, as TRBJ2-7 better fits the DNA end. Germline V lookup: CDR1 SNHLY, CDR2 FYNNEI. The CDR3 length is 14 residues. DNA of the CDR3: TGTGCCAGCAGGGGAAACTCACAGGGTAACGAGCAGTACTTC. Protein: CASRGNSQGNEQYF.

The chain carries TRBV29-1 and TRBJ2-1, with 12 bases aligning to TRBD2. V was clipped by 7 bases and J by 7 bases; unmatched bases: 8. This CDR3 has 14 amino acids. Germline CDR1 SQVTM, CDR2 ANQGSEA. The CDR3 nucleotides are TGCAGCGCCCGACTAGCGGGAGTCACGAATGAGCAGTTCTTC. Protein: CSARLAGVTNEQFF.

This chain uses TRBV7-9 with TRBJ1-1; 7 bases align to TRBD1. The CDR3 is made up of 14 amino acids. Germline V gene lookup returns CDR1 SEHNR and CDR2 FQNEAQ (reference sequence). Trimming took 4 bases from V and 7 from J; bases not matched to a gene: 9. CDR3 bases: TGTGCCAGCAGCTCTTCGACAGGGTTTGATGAAGCTTTCTTT. Residues: CASSSSTGFDEAFF.

V usage is TRBV14 and J usage is TRBJ2-3; perhaps TRBD2 as D (6 bases). The CDR3 sequence is 15 residues long. Germline V gene data show CDR1 as SGHDN and CDR2 as FVKESK. V dropped 4 bases and J dropped 5 bases, with 16 bases sitting between them. CDR3 in amino acids: CASSLLAGWRDTQYF. The CDR3 DNA follows: TGTGCCAGCAGCCTGCTGGCGGGATGGAGAGATACGCAGTATTTT.

V gene TRBV4-1 combines with J gene TRBJ2-2, with 12 bases aligning to TRBD2. V lost 1 base, J lost 3 bases, and 6 bases stayed unmatched. The CDR3 consists of 18 residues. Germline V CDR1 and CDR2: MGHRA, YSYEKL. The CDR3 DNA follows: TGCGCCAGCAGCCAAGCCTGGACTAGCGGGGAGCACACCGGGGAGCTGTTTTTT. Translation: CASSQAWTSGEHTGELFF.

The chain recombines TRBV19 with TRBJ1-2; 7 nucleotides align to TRBD1. V trimming: 0 bases; J trimming: 5 bases; junction bases outside the gene matches: 9. Germline CDR1 is LNHDA and CDR2 is SQIVND (reference sequence). The CDR3 spans 16 residues. In DNA form, the CDR3 reads TGTGCCAGTAGTATAGATCCCGGACAGGCGGGATATGGCTACACCTTC. Protein product: CASSIDPGQAGYGYTF.

V gene TRBV10-3 combines with J gene TRBJ1-2; the match to TRBD1 covers 7 bases. The V gene's germline CDR1 is ENHRY and CDR2 SYGVKD. This CDR3 is built from 12 residues. The V gene end was trimmed by 7 bases and the J gene end by 4 bases; junction bases not matched to a gene: 3. The CDR3 is CAINRDSYGYTF. The CDR3 nucleotides are TGTGCCATCAATCGGGACAGCTATGGCTACACCTTC.

The rearrangement uses TRBV6-1 and TRBJ1-1; TRBD1 aligns across 7 bases. Unmatched junction bases numbered 5, after V lost 5 bases and J lost 2 bases. Looked up from germline, CDR1 is MNHNS and CDR2 is SASEGT. This CDR3 comprises 14 residues. CDR3 sequence reads: CASSKRQGNTEAFF. CDR3 bases: TGTGCCAGCAGTAAGAGACAGGGCAACACTGAAGCTTTCTTT.

The genes are TRBV19 and TRBJ1-1; 8 bases line up with TRBD1. The CDR3 runs to 13 residues. Losses at the gene ends were 5 bases for V and 4 bases for J; bases not matched to a gene: 3. The germline V gene encodes CDR1 LNHDA and CDR2 SQIVND (reference sequence). The CDR3 protein is CASSHDRGTEAFF. CDR3 nucleotide sequence: TGTGCCAGTAGTCACGACAGGGGCACTGAAGCTTTCTTT.

V and J are TRBV19 and TRBJ1-5; 7 bases are a match to TRBD1. The germline CDR1 and CDR2 sequences are LNHDA and SQIVND (reference sequence). Trimming at V came to 4 bases and at J to 2 bases, leaving 11 bases not matched to a gene. This CDR3 has 17 amino acids. CDR3 DNA: TGTGCCAGTAGTAGTGTAGAGGGGGCGTCGGGCAATCAGCCCCAGCATTTT. It yields the protein CASSSVEGASGNQPQHF.

This chain links TRBV6-5 with TRBJ2-3; D gene ambiguous. The CDR3 runs to 15 residues. Germline loops: CDR1 MNHEY, CDR2 SVGAGI. The V end was cut by 4 bases, the J end by 0 bases, with 11 bases between. CDR3 in DNA: TGTGCCAGCAGTTCAGTTCCCTTTAGCACAGATACGCAGTATTTT. Translation: CASSSVPFSTDTQYF.

This clone occurred a few times. The chain has TRBV9 and TRBJ2-1; D is unclear. Per the germline V gene, CDR1 is SGDLS and CDR2 is YYNGEE. V was pared by 0 bases and J by 7 bases, with 11 bases between. The CDR3 totals 14 residues. The CDR3 sequence is CASSVVDSRNEQFF. CDR3 in DNA: TGTGCCAGCAGCGTAGTAGACTCAAGGAATGAGCAGTTCTTC. The whole variable domain, remainder taken from reference TRBV9 and TRBJ2-1, is DSGVTQTPKHLITATGQRVTLRCSPRSGDLSVYWYQQSLDQGLQFLIQYYNGEERAKGNILERFSAQQFPDLHSELNLSSLELGDSALYFCASSVVDSRNEQFFGPGTRLTVL.

A word on this clone: With only one base between it and a far larger clone, this is likely a read error. The same CDR3 can be traced to other DNA sequences in this sample. The J gene is TRBJ1-1, the V gene TRBV5-6; 7 bases are shared with TRBD1. Germline CDR1 is SGHDT and CDR2 is YYEEEE. The CDR3 spans 14 residues. The chain's CDR3 is CASSLVTGALGAFF. The CDR3 bases are TGTGCCAGCAGCTTGGTAACAGGGGCTTTGGGAGCTTTCTTC. Looking up the rest from reference TRBV5-6 and TRBJ1-1 gives the full variable domain: DAGVTQSPTHLIKTRGQQVTLRCSPKSGHDTVSWYQQALGQGPQFIFQYYEEEERQRGNFPDRFSGHQFPNYSSELNVNALLLGDSALYLCASSLVTGALGAFFGQGTRLTVV.

This clone was seen once. The chain carries TRBV10-3 and TRBJ1-3; D perhaps matches TRBD1 (6 bases). Germline-derived CDR1 and CDR2 are ENHRY and SYGVKD. The V and J ends lost 5 bases and 3 bases respectively, with 8 bases between them. CDR3 length: 13 residues. CDR3 DNA: TGTGCCATCAGTCCACAGGGTGGAAACACCATATATTTT. Amino acids: CAISPQGGNTIYF.

V is TRBV30 and J is TRBJ1-4; possible D gene TRBD1, 5 bases. CDR3 length equals 14 residues. Germline V gene data show CDR1 as GTSNPN and CDR2 as SVGIG (reference sequence). V was pared by 4 bases and J by 11 bases, with 20 bases between. The CDR3 spells CAWNLRERDGKLFF. The CDR3 region has the DNA TGTGCCTGGAACCTCAGGGAACGCGACGGGAAACTGTTTTTT.

The chain couples TRBV6-1 to TRBJ1-2; 7 bases match TRBD1. The germline V gene encodes CDR1 MNHNS and CDR2 SASEGT. J was trimmed by 4 bases and V by 2 bases; bases with no gene match: 7. There are 15 residues in the CDR3. The CDR3 coding sequence is TGTGCCAGCAGTGAAACAGGGGCATCTAGCTATGGCTACACCTTC. As protein: CASSETGASSYGYTF.

This clone was counted a few times. The chain uses TRBV6-1 and TRBJ1-1; a weak D match, TRBD1 (6 bases). The V end was cut by 7 bases, the J end by 0 bases, with 9 bases between. Germline-derived CDR1 and CDR2 are MNHNS and SASEGT. The CDR3 spans 13 residues. The CDR3 loop reads CASKQGMNTEAFF. In DNA, the CDR3 is TGTGCCAGCAAACAGGGAATGAACACTGAAGCTTTCTTT.

The chain couples TRBV6-5 to TRBJ2-7; 8 nucleotides agree with TRBD2. CDR3 length equals 14 residues. With 3 bases clipped from V and 4 bases from J, the junction kept 5 bases outside the gene matches. Germline CDR1 reads MNHEY; CDR2 reads SVGAGI. CDR3 in DNA: TGTGCCAGCAGTTATCAGCGGGGGATTTACGAGCAGTACTTC. This gives the protein CASSYQRGIYEQYF.

V and J are TRBV27 and TRBJ2-7, with TRBD1 as a possible D gene (6 bases). CDR1 is MNHEY and CDR2 is SMNVEV in the germline V gene (reference sequence). This CDR3 has 13 residues. Trimming pared 5 bases from V and 3 bases from J, leaving 11 bases between. The CDR3 coding sequence is TGTGCCAGCAGTACCGGACAGAACTACGAGCAGTACTTC. Translating it yields CASSTGQNYEQYF.

The chain couples TRBV27 to TRBJ2-1; TRBD2 might be the D (6 bases). The V end was cut by 3 bases, the J end by 5 bases, with 14 bases between. This CDR3 contains 15 residues. Germline V gene lookup returns CDR1 MNHEY and CDR2 SMNVEV (reference sequence). CDR3 in DNA: TGTGCCAGCAGTTTGTCTGGGACTGGAGACAATGAGCAGTTCTTC. As protein: CASSLSGTGDNEQFF.

The chain links TRBV27 to TRBJ1-6; 7 bases are shared with TRBD1. Germline V CDR1 and CDR2: MNHEY, SMNVEV (reference sequence). The CDR3 length is 15 residues. The J segment lost 3 bases and the V segment lost 4 bases, leaving 3 bases of the junction unmatched. This chain's CDR3 is CASSSGTVYNSPLHF. The CDR3 nucleotides read TGTGCCAGCAGTTCTGGGACAGTCTATAATTCACCCCTCCACTTT.

The rearrangement uses TRBV4-1 and TRBJ2-2; the D gene is possibly TRBD2 (6 bases). V gave up 3 bases and J gave up 2 bases, with 16 bases separating them. Germline-derived CDR1 and CDR2 are MGHRA and YSYEKL. This CDR3 region has 17 residues. The CDR3 loop reads CASSQLIPSDNTGELFF. The CDR3 DNA sequence: TGCGCCAGCAGCCAGCTCATTCCTAGCGATAACACCGGGGAGCTGTTTTTT.

This clone has just one count. The V call is TRBV4-1, the J call TRBJ2-7; D not resolved. Per germline, CDR1 MGHRA and CDR2 YSYEKL. V was trimmed by 2 bases and J by 1 base, leaving 6 bases between them. CDR3 length: 13 amino acids. In nucleotides, the CDR3 is TGCGCCAGCAGCCAAACCGGGTCCTACGAGCAGTACTTC. Translated, it gives CASSQTGSYEQYF.

With regard to this clone: The sample has other DNA sequences that encode this CDR3 too. The chain uses TRBV4-2 and TRBJ1-3, with D perhaps TRBD1 (6 bases). Germline-derived CDR1 and CDR2 are LGHNA and YNFKEQ. Trimming shortened V by 4 bases and J by 0 bases, and 16 bases separated the two germline ends. The CDR3 sequence is 17 residues long. DNA for the CDR3: TGTGCCAGCAGCCCGAGGGGGGGCGTCATCTCTGGAAACACCATATATTTT. This sequence encodes CASSPRGGVISGNTIYF.

The chain employs TRBV19 and TRBJ1-4, with 10 nucleotides matching TRBD1. CDR1 is LNHDA, CDR2 SQIVND, per germline (reference sequence). V lost 3 bases, J lost 1 base, and 2 bases stayed unmatched. This CDR3 has 16 amino acids. CDR3 residues: CASSIGTGVTNEKLFF. The CDR3 coding sequence is TGTGCCAGTAGTATTGGGACAGGGGTAACTAATGAAAAACTGTTTTTT.